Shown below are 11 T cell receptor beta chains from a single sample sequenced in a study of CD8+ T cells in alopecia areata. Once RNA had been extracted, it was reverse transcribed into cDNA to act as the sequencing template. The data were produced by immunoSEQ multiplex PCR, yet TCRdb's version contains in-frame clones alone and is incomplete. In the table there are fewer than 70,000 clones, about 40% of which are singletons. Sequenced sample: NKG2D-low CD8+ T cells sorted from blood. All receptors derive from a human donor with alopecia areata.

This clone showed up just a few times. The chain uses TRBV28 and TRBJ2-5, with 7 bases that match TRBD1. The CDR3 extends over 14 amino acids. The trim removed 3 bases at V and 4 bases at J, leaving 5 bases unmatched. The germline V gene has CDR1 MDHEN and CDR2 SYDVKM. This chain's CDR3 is CASSFTGEGETQYF. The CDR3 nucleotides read TGTGCCAGCAGTTTTACAGGGGAAGGAGAGACCCAGTACTTC.

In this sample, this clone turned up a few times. CDR3 residues: CASSLGENIQYF. DNA for the CDR3: TGCGCCAGCAGCTTGGGGGAAAACATTCAGTACTTC. This chain connects TRBV5-1 to TRBJ2-4, with no clear D. V was pared by 0 bases and J by 5 bases, with 3 bases between. Germline lookup yields CDR1 SGHRS and CDR2 YFSETQ. The CDR3 has 12 residues. The whole variable domain, remainder taken from reference TRBV5-1 and TRBJ2-4, is KAGVTQTPRYLIKTRGQQVTLSCSPISGHRSVSWYQQTPGQGLQFLFEYFSETQRNKGNFPGRFSGRQFSNSRSEMNVSTLELGDSALYLCASSLGENIQYFGAGTRLSVL.

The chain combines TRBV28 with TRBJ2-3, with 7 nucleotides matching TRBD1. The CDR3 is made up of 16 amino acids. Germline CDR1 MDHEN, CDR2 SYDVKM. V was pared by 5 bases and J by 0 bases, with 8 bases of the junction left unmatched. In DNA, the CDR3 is TGTGCCAGCAGTCCCCGACAGGGCGAGAGCACAGATACGCAGTATTTT. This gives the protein CASSPRQGESTDTQYF.

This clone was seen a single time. This CDR3 reads CSVPAQGDTEAFF. The CDR3 bases are TGCAGCGTCCCCGCCCAGGGGGACACTGAAGCTTTCTTT. The chain has TRBV29-1 and TRBJ1-1; 7 bases match TRBD1. The CDR3 has 13 residues. Germline V gene lookup returns CDR1 SQVTM and CDR2 ANQGSEA. Unmatched junction bases numbered 7, after V lost 6 bases and J lost 3 bases.

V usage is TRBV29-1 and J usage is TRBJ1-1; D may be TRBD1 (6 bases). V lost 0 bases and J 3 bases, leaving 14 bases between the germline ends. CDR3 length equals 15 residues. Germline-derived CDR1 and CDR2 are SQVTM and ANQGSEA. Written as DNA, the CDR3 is TGCAGCGTTGAAGACGCAGGGGTAACGGACACTGAAGCTTTCTTT. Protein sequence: CSVEDAGVTDTEAFF.

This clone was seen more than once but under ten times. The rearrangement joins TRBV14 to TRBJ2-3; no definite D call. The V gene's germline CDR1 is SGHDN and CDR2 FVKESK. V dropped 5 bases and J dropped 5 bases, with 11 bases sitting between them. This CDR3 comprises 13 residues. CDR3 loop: CASSSPYEDTQYF. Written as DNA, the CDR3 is TGTGCCAGCAGCTCCCCTTATGAAGATACGCAGTATTTT.

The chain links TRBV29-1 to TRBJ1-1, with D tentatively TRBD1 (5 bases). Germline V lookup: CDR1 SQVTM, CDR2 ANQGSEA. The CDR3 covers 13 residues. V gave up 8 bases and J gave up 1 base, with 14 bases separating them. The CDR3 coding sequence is TGCAGCCGGGGGACGGGGAAGAACACTGAAGCTTTCTTT. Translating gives CSRGTGKNTEAFF.

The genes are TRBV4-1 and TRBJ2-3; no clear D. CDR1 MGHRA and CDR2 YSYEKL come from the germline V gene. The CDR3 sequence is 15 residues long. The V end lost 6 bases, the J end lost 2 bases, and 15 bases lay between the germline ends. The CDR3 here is CASREDALSTDTQYF. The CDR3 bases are TGCGCCAGCAGAGAGGATGCCCTTTCCACAGATACGCAGTATTTT.

In DNA form, the CDR3 reads TGTGCCAGCAGCTTGGGGGGAGTCGCCTACGAGCAGTACTTC. Protein product: CASSLGGVAYEQYF. The chain employs TRBV7-6 and TRBJ2-7; tentative D call: TRBD2 (6 bases). Trimming removed 3 bases at V and 2 bases at J, with 11 bases between. CDR3 length: 14 amino acids. Per the germline V gene, CDR1 is SGHVS and CDR2 is FNYEAQ.

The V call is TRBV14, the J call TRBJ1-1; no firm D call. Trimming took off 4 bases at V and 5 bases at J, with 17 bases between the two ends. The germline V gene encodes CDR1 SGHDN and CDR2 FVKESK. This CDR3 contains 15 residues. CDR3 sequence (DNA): TGTGCCAGCAGCCTAACGCGGGGAAGAAGGACTGAAGCTTTCTTT. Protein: CASSLTRGRRTEAFF.

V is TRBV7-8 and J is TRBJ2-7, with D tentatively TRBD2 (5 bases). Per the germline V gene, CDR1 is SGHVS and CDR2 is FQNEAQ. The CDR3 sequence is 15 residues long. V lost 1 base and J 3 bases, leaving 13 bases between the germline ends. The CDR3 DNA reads TGTGCCAGCAGCTTAGAGAGGGCGCCCAGCTACGAGCAGTACTTC. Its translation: CASSLERAPSYEQYF.